Listed below are T cell receptor beta chains from one sample, sequenced in a study of blood T cell repertoires in COVID-19. Generated by immunoSEQ multiplex PCR, the TCRdb table keeps only in-frame clones and is missing some. The repertoire holds 130,000 or so clones, with about 80% as singletons. The sequenced sample was PBMCs or T cells enriched from blood (not recorded which). These receptors all stem from a man aged 40-49 years with acute COVID-19. Each CDR3 is given with its conserved first and last residue. A D gene is named only where the DNA matches it firmly. Clone size, where shown, is once, few, many, or a class for clones that have expanded.

clone_size: once
d_call: TRBD2
j_call: TRBJ2-7
v_call: TRBV28
cdr3_nt: TGTGCCAGCAGTTTATTGGGGACTAGCGGGAAACACGAGCAGTACTTC
cdr3_aa: CASSLLGTSGKHEQYF

clone_size: few
d_call: NA
j_call: TRBJ1-5
v_call: TRBV2
cdr3_nt: TGTGCCAGCATCTTTGAACAGGGTTATCAGCCCCAGCATTTT
cdr3_aa: CASIFEQGYQPQHF

clone_size: NA
d_call: NA
j_call: TRBJ1-4
v_call: TRBV5-1
cdr3_nt: TGCGCCAGCAGCTTGTATGCACAGAATGAAAAACTGTTTTTT
cdr3_aa: CASSLYAQNEKLFF

clone_size: NA
d_call: TRBD1
j_call: TRBJ2-2
v_call: TRBV4-2
cdr3_nt: TGTGCCAGCAGCCAAGATGTGGGACAGAAAACCGGGGAGCTGTTTTTT
cdr3_aa: CASSQDVGQKTGELFF

clone_size: NA
d_call: NA
j_call: TRBJ1-4
v_call: TRBV18
cdr3_nt: TGTGCCAGCTCACCGTTCGACAGCTTTGCAACTAATGAAAAACTGTTTTTT
cdr3_aa: CASSPFDSFATNEKLFF

clone_size: NA
d_call: NA
j_call: TRBJ2-7
v_call: TRBV25-1
cdr3_nt: TGTGCCAGCAGTCTCGGCGAAGGGGGCTACGAGCAGTACTTC
cdr3_aa: CASSLGEGGYEQYF

clone_size: NA
d_call: NA
j_call: TRBJ1-1
v_call: TRBV7-3
cdr3_nt: TGTGCCAGCAGCAACCCGGGAAGGACTGAAGCTTTCTTT
cdr3_aa: CASSNPGRTEAFF

clone_size: NA
d_call: TRBD2
j_call: TRBJ2-1
v_call: TRBV9
cdr3_nt: TGTGCCAGCAGCGTAGGCAGCGGGAGGTTCAATGAGCAGTTCTTC
cdr3_aa: CASSVGSGRFNEQFF

clone_size: NA
d_call: TRBD2
j_call: TRBJ2-3
v_call: TRBV7-6
cdr3_nt: TGTGCCAGCGCAGCGGAAGCGGGAGGCACAGATACGCAGTATTTT
cdr3_aa: CASAAEAGGTDTQYF

clone_size: NA
d_call: NA
j_call: TRBJ1-2
v_call: TRBV3-1/TRBV3-2
cdr3_nt: TGTGCCAGCAGCCAAGTCGGCTATGGCTACACCTTC
cdr3_aa: CASSQVGYGYTF

clone_size: once
d_call: NA
j_call: TRBJ1-5
v_call: TRBV5-6
cdr3_nt: TGTGCCAGCAGCTTGAGGGCGGGGGGAGGAAATCAGCCCCAGCATTTT
cdr3_aa: CASSLRAGGGNQPQHF

clone_size: few
d_call: NA
j_call: TRBJ2-1
v_call: TRBV5-6
cdr3_nt: TGTGCCAGCAGCCCACTACAGGCGCCCAGGGGAAGTGAGCAGTTCTTC
cdr3_aa: CASSPLQAPRGSEQFF

clone_size: NA
d_call: TRBD2
j_call: TRBJ2-3
v_call: TRBV18
cdr3_nt: TGTGCCAGCTCACCAAGCTTAGCGGGAATCACAGATACGCAGTATTTT
cdr3_aa: CASSPSLAGITDTQYF

clone_size: NA
d_call: NA
j_call: TRBJ2-2
v_call: TRBV21-1
cdr3_nt: TGTGCCAGCAGCAATTCACTTCTAGCGGGGGAATACCTTAAATATACCGGGGAGCTGTTTTTT
cdr3_aa: CASSNSLLAGEYLKYTGELFF

clone_size: once
d_call: NA
j_call: TRBJ2-3
v_call: TRBV18
cdr3_nt: TGTGCCAGCTCACCATTCAAAAACACCCGCACAGATACGCAGTATTTT
cdr3_aa: CASSPFKNTRTDTQYF

clone_size: NA
d_call: NA
j_call: TRBJ2-7
v_call: TRBV6-5
cdr3_nt: TGTGCCAGCAGCGACCAGACCAGCGGCTCCTACGAGCAGTACTTC
cdr3_aa: CASSDQTSGSYEQYF

clone_size: once
d_call: TRBD2
j_call: TRBJ2-1
v_call: TRBV27
cdr3_nt: TGTGCCAGCAGTTTAGGCGCGGGAGTCGCCTACAATGAGCAGTTCTTC
cdr3_aa: CASSLGAGVAYNEQFF

clone_size: once
d_call: NA
j_call: TRBJ1-1
v_call: TRBV18
cdr3_nt: TGTGCCAGCTCACCACAGAGCAGCCTCGGGAGGAACACTGAAGCTTTCTTT
cdr3_aa: CASSPQSSLGRNTEAFF

clone_size: few
d_call: TRBD1
j_call: TRBJ1-2
v_call: TRBV7-2
cdr3_nt: TGTGCCAGCAGCTCCGGCGGGACAGGCTTCTTTGGCTACACCTTC
cdr3_aa: CASSSGGTGFFGYTF